A single T cell receptor beta chain is shown here with its context. The data stem from a study of blood T cell repertoires in COVID-19. Original methodology: Quantification of nucleated cells was approximated via reference gene primer amplification. Assay: immunoSEQ multiplex PCR; the TCRdb copy retains only in-frame clones and omits some. V and J calls and clone size are those listed in that table; D and trimming were worked out from the DNA. The sample contains 250,000 to 350,000 clones, about 87% of which appear only once. This CDR3 is 13 amino acids long. CDR1 is MDHEN, CDR2 SYDVKM, per germline. Trimming stripped 4 bases from V and 5 bases from J, with 11 bases between.

The clonotype comes from a woman in her forties or fifties who had recovered from COVID-19. The chain uses TRBV28 and TRBJ1-2, with D possibly TRBD1 on 5 matching bases. Sequences were obtained from peripheral blood. CDR3: CASSSTARYGYTF. The CDR3 bases are TGTGCCAGCAGTTCGACAGCCCGATATGGCTACACCTTC.